The clone carrying this T cell receptor beta chain was counted a single time. This entry comes from a study of tumor and adjacent non-tumor tissue in lung cancer. The library came from three nested PCR rounds adapted from ARM-PCR protocols. TCRdb recomputed calls from the multiplex PCR reads with MiXCR, one row per CDR3 protein. Of some 200,000 distinct CDR3 sequences detected, about two thirds appear once; the ten largest clones hold less than 25%. RNA was extracted from bulk tissue without any cell sorting. Sequences were obtained from lung tumor tissue. The receptor was derived from a man in his 60s with non-small cell lung cancer.

This CDR3 is CASSLTGTQGLGYTF. The CDR3 DNA follows: TGTGCCAGCAGCCTCACCGGGACACAGGGACTTGGCTACACCTTC. This rearrangement joins TRBV11-2 to TRBJ1-2; D might be TRBD1 (6 bases). V was clipped by 5 bases and J by 7 bases, with 20 bases between them. There are 15 residues in the CDR3. From germline, CDR1 is SGHAT and CDR2 FQNNGV.